The rows below give T cell receptor beta chains drawn from one sample of a study of cytomegalovirus exposure and HLA in healthy donors. Generated by immunoSEQ multiplex PCR, the TCRdb table keeps only in-frame clones and is missing some. The top ten hold more than 3.5% of the sample, which has some 150,000 clones, less than 80% seen once. The source material was PBMCs. These receptors all stem from a man aged 40-49 years in good health and CMV-seronegative. CDR3s include the opening cysteine and the closing phenylalanine or tryptophan. D genes are given only for firm matches. Expanded clones get a size class; other rows say once, few or many, or leave the size out.

TRBJ1-6 | TRBD1 | few | TRBV5-1 | CASSLADRGDNSPLHF | TGCGCCAGCAGCTTGGCGGACAGGGGGGATAATTCACCCCTCCACTTT
TRBJ2-7 | NA | NA | TRBV7-6 | CASSPTGSSYEQYF | TGTGCCAGCAGCCCAACAGGGTCCTCCTACGAGCAGTACTTC
TRBJ1-5 | NA | NA | TRBV4-3 | CASSQARSNQPQHF | TGCGCCAGCAGCCAAGCTAGGAGCAATCAGCCCCAGCATTTT
TRBJ2-7 | TRBD2 | NA | TRBV29-1 | CSVALAGGASYEQYF | TGCAGCGTTGCCCTAGCGGGGGGCGCCTCCTACGAGCAGTACTTC
TRBJ2-3 | NA | NA | TRBV6-6 | CASMTGRNMQYF | TGTGCCAGCATGACAGGGAGGAATATGCAGTATTTT
TRBJ1-5 | NA | once | TRBV5-8 | CASSLGGPPNQPQHF | TGTGCCAGCAGCTTGGGAGGGCCCCCCAATCAGCCCCAGCATTTT
TRBJ2-5 | TRBD1 | NA | TRBV25-1 | CASSVTGPQETQYF | TGTGCCAGCAGTGTGACAGGGCCCCAAGAGACCCAGTACTTC
TRBJ1-5 | NA | NA | TRBV18 | CASSPDSMGPQHF | TGTGCCAGCTCACCGGACAGCATGGGACCCCAGCATTTT
TRBJ2-2 | TRBD1 | NA | TRBV5-4 | CATGTGNTGELFF | TGTGCCACCGGGACAGGCAACACCGGGGAGCTGTTTTTT
TRBJ2-1 | NA | NA | TRBV7-6 | CASSLGTGYNEQFF | TGTGCCAGCAGCTTAGGTACAGGGTACAATGAGCAGTTCTTC
TRBJ2-5 | TRBD1 | few | TRBV7-9 | CASSSRGPETQYF | TGTGCCAGCAGCTCCAGGGGGCCTGAGACCCAGTACTTC
TRBJ2-5 | TRBD1 | NA | TRBV30 | CAWSVRGSGGNREQYF | TGTGCCTGGAGTGTACGAGGGTCAGGGGGAAATAGGGAGCAGTACTTC
TRBJ2-1 | NA | NA | TRBV5-4 | CASSIDGGLSYNEQFF | TGTGCCAGCAGTATAGATGGGGGCCTATCCTACAATGAGCAGTTCTTC
TRBJ1-4 | NA | NA | TRBV6-5 | CASSEARMFF | TGTGCCAGCAGTGAAGCCCGCATGTTTTTT
TRBJ2-5 | TRBD1 | NA | TRBV5-1 | CASSNPGQGGETQYF | TGCGCCAGCAGCAACCCTGGACAGGGGGGAGAGACCCAGTACTTC
TRBJ2-2 | NA | few | TRBV6-6 | CASFFTGELFF | TGTGCCAGCTTCTTCACCGGGGAGCTGTTTTTT
TRBJ1-2 | TRBD1 | NA | TRBV6-5 | CASRMGTGIVYGYTF | TGTGCCAGCAGAATGGGGACAGGGATTGTCTATGGCTACACCTTC
TRBJ2-7 | NA | NA | TRBV6-1 | CASSYNVKQYF | TGTGCCAGCAGTTACAATGTCAAGCAGTACTTC
TRBJ2-7 | NA | few | TRBV21-1 | CASSNRDRGGSGAYEQYF | TGTGCCAGCAGCAACCGGGACAGGGGAGGAAGTGGGGCCTACGAGCAGTACTTC
TRBJ2-5 | NA | medium-sized | TRBV11-2 | CASSFWRGQETQYF | TGTGCCAGCAGCTTCTGGAGGGGACAAGAGACCCAGTACTTC
TRBJ1-2 | NA | few | TRBV28 | CAAGITNYGYTF | TGTGCCGCGGGGATCACTAACTATGGCTACACCTTC
TRBJ2-4 | NA | NA | TRBV30 | CAWSPRGTAPKNIQYF | TGTGCCTGGAGCCCTCGCGGGACAGCCCCCAAAAACATTCAGTACTTC